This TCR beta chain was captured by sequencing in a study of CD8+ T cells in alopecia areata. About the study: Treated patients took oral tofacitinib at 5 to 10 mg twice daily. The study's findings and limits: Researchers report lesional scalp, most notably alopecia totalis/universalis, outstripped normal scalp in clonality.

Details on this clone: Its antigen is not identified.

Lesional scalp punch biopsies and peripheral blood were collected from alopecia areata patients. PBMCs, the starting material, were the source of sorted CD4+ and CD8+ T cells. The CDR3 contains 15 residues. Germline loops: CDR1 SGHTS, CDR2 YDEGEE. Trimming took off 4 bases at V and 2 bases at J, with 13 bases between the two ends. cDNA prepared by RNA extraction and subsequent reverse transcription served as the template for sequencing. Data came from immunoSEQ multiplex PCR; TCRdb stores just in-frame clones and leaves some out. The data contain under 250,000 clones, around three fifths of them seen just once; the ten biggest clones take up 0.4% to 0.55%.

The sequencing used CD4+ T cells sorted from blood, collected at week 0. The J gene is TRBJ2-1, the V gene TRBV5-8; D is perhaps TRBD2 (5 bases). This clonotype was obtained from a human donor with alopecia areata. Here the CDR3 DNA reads TGTGCCAGCAGCCGGCCGGGGTATGCCTACAATGAGCAGTTCTTC. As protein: CASSRPGYAYNEQFF.